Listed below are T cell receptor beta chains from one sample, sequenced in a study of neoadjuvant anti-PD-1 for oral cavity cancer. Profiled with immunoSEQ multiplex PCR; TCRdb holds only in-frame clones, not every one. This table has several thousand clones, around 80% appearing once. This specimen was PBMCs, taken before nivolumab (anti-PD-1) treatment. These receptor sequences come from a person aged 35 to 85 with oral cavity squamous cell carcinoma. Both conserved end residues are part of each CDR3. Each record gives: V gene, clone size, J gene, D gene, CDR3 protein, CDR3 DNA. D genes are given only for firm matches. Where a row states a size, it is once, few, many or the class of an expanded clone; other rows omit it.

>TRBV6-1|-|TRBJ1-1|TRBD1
CASSGQGYTEAFF
TGTGCCAGCAGTGGACAGGGGTACACTGAAGCTTTCTTT
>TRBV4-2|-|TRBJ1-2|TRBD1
CASSYDRGTGGYTF
TGTGCCAGCAGCTACGACAGGGGTACGGGCGGCTACACCTTC
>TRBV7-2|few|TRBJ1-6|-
CASRPQGGGSPLHF
TGTGCCAGCAGACCACAGGGAGGGGGTTCACCCCTCCACTTT
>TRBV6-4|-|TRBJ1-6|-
CASSDRDNSPLHF
TGTGCCAGCAGTGACAGGGATAATTCACCCCTCCACTTT
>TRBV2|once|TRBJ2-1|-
CASRLGVSYNEQFF
TGTGCCAGCAGGTTGGGGGTCTCCTACAATGAGCAGTTCTTC
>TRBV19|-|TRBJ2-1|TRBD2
CASGGAWRGDYNEQFF
TGTGCCAGTGGGGGCGCGTGGCGGGGGGACTACAATGAGCAGTTCTTC
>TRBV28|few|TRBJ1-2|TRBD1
CASSGTGAQLNYGYTF
TGTGCCAGTTCCGGGACAGGGGCCCAGTTAAACTATGGCTACACCTTC
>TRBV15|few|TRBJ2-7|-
CATSRDRGSTSYEQYF
TGTGCCACCAGCAGAGATCGAGGCTCGACCTCCTACGAGCAGTACTTC
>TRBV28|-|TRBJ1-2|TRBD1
CASSSFGTGSGYTF
TGTGCCAGCAGCTCCTTCGGGACAGGGAGTGGCTACACCTTC
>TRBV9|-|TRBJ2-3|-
CASSVGVGGDTQYF
TGTGCCAGCAGCGTAGGGGTGGGGGGAGATACGCAGTATTTT
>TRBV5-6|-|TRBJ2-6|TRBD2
CASSPGGGANVLTF
TGTGCCAGCAGCCCGGGAGGGGGGGCCAACGTCCTGACTTTC
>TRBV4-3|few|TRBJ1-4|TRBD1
CASSPRTGREGEKLFF
TGCGCCAGCAGCCCCCGGACAGGGAGAGAGGGTGAAAAACTGTTTTTT
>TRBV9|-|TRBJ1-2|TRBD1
CASSVGDRGFANYGYTF
TGTGCCAGCAGCGTAGGGGACAGGGGGTTCGCTAACTATGGCTACACCTTC
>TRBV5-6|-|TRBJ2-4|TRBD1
CASSWDRGRTNIQYF
TGTGCCAGCAGCTGGGACAGGGGGCGCACGAACATTCAGTACTTC
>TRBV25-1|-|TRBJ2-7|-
CASSAPGPSVFEQYF
TGTGCCAGCAGTGCGCCGGGGCCATCTGTATTCGAGCAGTACTTC
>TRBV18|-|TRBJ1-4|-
CASSPRQSNEKLFF
TGTGCCAGCTCACCAAGGCAGTCTAATGAAAAACTGTTTTTT